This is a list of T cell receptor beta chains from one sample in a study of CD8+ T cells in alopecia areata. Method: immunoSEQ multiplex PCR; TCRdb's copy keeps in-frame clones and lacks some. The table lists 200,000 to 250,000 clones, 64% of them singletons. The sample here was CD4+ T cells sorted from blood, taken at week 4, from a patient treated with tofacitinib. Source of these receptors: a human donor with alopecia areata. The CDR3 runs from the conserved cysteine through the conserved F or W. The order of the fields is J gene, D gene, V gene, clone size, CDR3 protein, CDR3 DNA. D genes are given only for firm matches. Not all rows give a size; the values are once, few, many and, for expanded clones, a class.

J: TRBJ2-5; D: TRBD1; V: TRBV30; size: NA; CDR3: CAWSVGSGTAETQYF; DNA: TGTGCCTGGAGTGTAGGGTCAGGGACAGCGGAGACCCAGTACTTC
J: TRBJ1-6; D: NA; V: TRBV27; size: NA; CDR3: CASSGVGSSPLHF; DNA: TGTGCCAGCTCAGGGGTAGGGAGTTCACCCCTCCACTTT
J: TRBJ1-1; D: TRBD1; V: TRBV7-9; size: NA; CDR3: CASSPSQGASTEAFF; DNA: TGTGCCAGCAGCCCATCACAGGGGGCGAGCACTGAAGCTTTCTTT
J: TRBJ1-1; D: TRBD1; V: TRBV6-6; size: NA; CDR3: CASSLGQGNTEAFF; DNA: TGTGCCAGCAGTCTCGGACAGGGAAACACTGAAGCTTTCTTT
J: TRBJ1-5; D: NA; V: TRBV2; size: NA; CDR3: CASSGRTNQPQHF; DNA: TGTGCCAGCAGCGGACGGACCAATCAGCCCCAGCATTTT
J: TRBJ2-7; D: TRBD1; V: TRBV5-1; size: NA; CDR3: CASSPPGTGAYEQYF; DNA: TGCGCCAGCAGCCCACCCGGGACAGGGGCCTACGAGCAGTACTTC
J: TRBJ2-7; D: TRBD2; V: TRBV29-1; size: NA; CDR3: CSVRGGGLYEQYF; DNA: TGCAGCGTTCGGGGCGGGGGGCTCTACGAGCAGTACTTC
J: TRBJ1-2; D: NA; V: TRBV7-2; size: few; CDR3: CASSLAPYGYTF; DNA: TGTGCCAGCAGCTTAGCTCCTTATGGCTACACCTTC
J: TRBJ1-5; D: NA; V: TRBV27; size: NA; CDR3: CASSTGANQPQHF; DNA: TGTGCCAGCAGTACCGGGGCAAATCAGCCCCAGCATTTT
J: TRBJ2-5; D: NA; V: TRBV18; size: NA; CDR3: CASSPGQQETQYF; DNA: TGTGCCAGCTCACCGGGGCAGCAAGAGACCCAGTACTTC
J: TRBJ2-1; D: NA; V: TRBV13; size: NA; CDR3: CASSLGSSYNEQFF; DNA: TGTGCCAGCAGCTTGGGAAGCTCCTACAATGAGCAGTTCTTC
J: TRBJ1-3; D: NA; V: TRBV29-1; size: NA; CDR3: CSVRQGNTIYF; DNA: TGCAGCGTTCGCCAGGGAAACACCATATATTTT
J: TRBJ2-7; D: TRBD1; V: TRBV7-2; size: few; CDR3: CASSPRQGSYEQYF; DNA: TGTGCCAGCAGCCCTCGACAGGGCTCCTACGAGCAGTACTTC
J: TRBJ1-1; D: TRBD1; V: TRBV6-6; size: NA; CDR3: CASSSDRSNTEAFF; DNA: TGTGCCAGCAGTTCGGACAGGTCGAACACTGAAGCTTTCTTT